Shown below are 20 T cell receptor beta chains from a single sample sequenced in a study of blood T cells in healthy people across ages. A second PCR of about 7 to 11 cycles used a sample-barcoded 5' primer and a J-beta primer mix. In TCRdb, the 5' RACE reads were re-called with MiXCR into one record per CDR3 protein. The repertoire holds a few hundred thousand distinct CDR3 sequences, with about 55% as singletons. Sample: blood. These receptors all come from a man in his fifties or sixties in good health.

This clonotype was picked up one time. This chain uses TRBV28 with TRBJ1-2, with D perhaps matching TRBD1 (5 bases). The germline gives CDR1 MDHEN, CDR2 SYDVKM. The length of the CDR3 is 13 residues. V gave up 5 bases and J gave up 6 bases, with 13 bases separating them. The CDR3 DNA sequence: TGTGCCAGCAGTAGGGGCAGGGTCAATGGCTACACCTTC. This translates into CASSRGRVNGYTF.

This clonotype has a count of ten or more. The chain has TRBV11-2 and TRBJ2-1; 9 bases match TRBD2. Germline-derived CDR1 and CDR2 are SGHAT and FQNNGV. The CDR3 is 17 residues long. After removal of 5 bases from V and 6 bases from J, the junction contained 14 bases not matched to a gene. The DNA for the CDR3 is TGTGCCAGCAGCCCCGCGTCAGTACTAGCGGGTCTCAATGAGCAGTTCTTC. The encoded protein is CASSPASVLAGLNEQFF.

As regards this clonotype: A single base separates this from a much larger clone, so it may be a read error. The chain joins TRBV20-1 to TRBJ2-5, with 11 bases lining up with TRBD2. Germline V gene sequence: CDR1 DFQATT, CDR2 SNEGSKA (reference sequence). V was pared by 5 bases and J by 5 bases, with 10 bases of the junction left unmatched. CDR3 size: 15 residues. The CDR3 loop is CSADFSGGGQETQYF. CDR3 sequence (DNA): TGCAGTGCTGATTTTAGCGGGGGGGGCCAGGAGACCCAGTACTTC.

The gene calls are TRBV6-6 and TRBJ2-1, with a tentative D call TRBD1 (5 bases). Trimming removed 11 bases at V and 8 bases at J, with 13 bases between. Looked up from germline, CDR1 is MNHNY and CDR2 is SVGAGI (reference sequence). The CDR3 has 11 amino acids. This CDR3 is CAVDSPDEQFF. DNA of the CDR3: TGTGCCGTCGACAGTCCCGATGAGCAGTTCTTC.

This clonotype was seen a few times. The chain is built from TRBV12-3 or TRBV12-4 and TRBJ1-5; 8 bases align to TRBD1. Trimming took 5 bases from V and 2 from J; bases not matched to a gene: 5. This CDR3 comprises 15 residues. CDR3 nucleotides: TGTGCCAGCAGTAGGACAGGGAGGGGCAATCAGCCCCAGCATTTT. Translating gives CASSRTGRGNQPQHF.

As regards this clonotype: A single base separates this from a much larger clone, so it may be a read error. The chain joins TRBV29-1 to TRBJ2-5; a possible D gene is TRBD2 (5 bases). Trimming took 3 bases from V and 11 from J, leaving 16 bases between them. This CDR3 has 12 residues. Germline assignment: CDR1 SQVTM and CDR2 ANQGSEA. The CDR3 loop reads CSVDLEGNEQYF. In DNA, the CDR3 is TGCAGCGTTGACTTAGAGGGCAATGAGCAGTACTTC. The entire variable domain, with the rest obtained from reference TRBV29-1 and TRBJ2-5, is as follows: SAVISQKPSRDICQRGTSLTIQCQVDSQVTMMFWYRQQPGQSLTLIATANQGSEATYESGFVIDKFPISRPNLTFSTLTVSNMSPEDSSIYLCSVDLEGNEQYFGPGTRLLVL.

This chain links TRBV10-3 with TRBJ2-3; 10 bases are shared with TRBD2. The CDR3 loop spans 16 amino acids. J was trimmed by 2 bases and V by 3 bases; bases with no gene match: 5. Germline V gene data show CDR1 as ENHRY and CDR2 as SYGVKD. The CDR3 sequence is CAISDWLAGATDTQYF. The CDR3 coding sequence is TGTGCCATCAGTGACTGGCTAGCGGGGGCCACAGATACGCAGTATTTT.

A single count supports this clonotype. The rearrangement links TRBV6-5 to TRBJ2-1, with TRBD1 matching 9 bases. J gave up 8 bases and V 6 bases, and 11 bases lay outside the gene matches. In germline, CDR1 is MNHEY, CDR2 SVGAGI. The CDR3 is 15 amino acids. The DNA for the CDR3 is TGTGCCAGCAGCCTGGGCGGGACAGGGAGCTATGAGCAGTTCTTC. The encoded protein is CASSLGGTGSYEQFF.

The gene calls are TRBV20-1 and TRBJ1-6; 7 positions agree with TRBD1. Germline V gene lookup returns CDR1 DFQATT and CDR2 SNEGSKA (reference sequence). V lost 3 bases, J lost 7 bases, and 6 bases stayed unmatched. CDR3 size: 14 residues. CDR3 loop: CSARGTDLNSPLHF. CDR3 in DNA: TGCAGTGCTAGGGGGACAGACCTAAATTCACCCCTCCACTTT.

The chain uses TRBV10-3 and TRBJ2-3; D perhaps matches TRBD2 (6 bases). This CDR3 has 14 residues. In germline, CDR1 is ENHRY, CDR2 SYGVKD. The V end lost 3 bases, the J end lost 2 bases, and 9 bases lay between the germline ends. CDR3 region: CAISDGGATDTQYF. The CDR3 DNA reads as TGTGCCATCAGTGACGGGGGAGCCACAGATACGCAGTATTTT.

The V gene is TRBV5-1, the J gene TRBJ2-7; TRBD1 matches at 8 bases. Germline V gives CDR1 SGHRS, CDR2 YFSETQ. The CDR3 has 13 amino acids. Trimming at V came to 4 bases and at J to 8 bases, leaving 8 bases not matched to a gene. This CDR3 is CASSEDRGYQQYF. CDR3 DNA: TGCGCCAGCAGCGAAGACAGGGGATACCAGCAGTACTTC.

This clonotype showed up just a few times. The CDR3 coding sequence is TGTGCCAGCAGCTTACGGATAGCGGGAGTCAACATTCAGTACTTC. It yields the protein CASSLRIAGVNIQYF. The chain uses TRBV7-2 and TRBJ2-4; TRBD2 aligns across 9 bases. Looked up from germline, CDR1 is SGHTA and CDR2 is FQGNSA. J lost 7 bases, V lost 2 bases, and 6 bases had no gene match. This CDR3 has 15 amino acids.

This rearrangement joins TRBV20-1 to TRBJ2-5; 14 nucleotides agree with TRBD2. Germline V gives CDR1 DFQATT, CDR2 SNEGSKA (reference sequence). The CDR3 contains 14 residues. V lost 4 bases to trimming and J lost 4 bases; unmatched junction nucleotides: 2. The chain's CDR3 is CSATGTSGGETQYF. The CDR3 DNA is TGCAGTGCTACCGGGACTAGCGGGGGAGAGACCCAGTACTTC.

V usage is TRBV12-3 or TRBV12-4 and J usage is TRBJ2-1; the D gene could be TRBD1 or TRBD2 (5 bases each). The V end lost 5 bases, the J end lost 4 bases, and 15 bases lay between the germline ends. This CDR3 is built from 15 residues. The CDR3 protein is CASSRRGVPYNEQFF. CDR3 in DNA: TGTGCCAGCAGTCGTAGAGGGGTACCATACAATGAGCAGTTCTTC.

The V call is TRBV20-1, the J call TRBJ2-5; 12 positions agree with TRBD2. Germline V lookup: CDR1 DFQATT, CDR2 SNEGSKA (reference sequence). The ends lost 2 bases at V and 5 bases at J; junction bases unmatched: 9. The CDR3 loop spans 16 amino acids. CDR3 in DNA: TGCAGTGCTAGACCCTCTAGCGGGGGGGCCAGGGAGACCCAGTACTTC. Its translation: CSARPSSGGARETQYF.

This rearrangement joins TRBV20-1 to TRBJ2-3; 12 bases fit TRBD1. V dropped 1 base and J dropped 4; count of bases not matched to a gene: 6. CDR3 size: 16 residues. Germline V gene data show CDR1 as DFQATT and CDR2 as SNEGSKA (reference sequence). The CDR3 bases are TGCAGTGCTAGAGTCGCCGGGACAGGGGGCCCAGATACGCAGTATTTT. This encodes CSARVAGTGGPDTQYF.

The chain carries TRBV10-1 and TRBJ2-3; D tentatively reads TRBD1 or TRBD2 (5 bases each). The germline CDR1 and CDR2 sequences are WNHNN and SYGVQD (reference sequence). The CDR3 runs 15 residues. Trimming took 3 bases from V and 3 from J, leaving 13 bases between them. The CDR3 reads CASSDPRGVTDTQYF. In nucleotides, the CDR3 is TGCGCCAGCAGTGACCCCCGGGGCGTAACAGATACGCAGTATTTT.

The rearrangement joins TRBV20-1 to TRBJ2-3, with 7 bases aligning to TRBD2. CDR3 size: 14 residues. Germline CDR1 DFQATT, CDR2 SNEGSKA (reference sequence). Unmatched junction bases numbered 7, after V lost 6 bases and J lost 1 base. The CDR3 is CSAPSGARTDTQYF. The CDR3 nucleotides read TGCAGTGCCCCCAGCGGGGCTCGCACAGATACGCAGTATTTT.

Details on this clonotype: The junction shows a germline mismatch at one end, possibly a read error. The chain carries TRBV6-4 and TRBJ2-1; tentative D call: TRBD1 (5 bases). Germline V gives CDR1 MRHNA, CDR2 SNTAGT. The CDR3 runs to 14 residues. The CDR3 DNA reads TGTGCCAGCAGTGACGACAGCTCCTACGATGAGCAGTTCTTC. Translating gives CASSDDSSYDEQFF.

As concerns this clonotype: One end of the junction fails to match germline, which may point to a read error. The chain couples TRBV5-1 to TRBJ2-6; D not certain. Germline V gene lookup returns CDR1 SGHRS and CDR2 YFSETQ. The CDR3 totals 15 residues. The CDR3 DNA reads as TGCGCCAGCAACTTGAGTCCCTCTGGGGCCAACGTCCTGACTTTC. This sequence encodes CASNLSPSGANVLTF.